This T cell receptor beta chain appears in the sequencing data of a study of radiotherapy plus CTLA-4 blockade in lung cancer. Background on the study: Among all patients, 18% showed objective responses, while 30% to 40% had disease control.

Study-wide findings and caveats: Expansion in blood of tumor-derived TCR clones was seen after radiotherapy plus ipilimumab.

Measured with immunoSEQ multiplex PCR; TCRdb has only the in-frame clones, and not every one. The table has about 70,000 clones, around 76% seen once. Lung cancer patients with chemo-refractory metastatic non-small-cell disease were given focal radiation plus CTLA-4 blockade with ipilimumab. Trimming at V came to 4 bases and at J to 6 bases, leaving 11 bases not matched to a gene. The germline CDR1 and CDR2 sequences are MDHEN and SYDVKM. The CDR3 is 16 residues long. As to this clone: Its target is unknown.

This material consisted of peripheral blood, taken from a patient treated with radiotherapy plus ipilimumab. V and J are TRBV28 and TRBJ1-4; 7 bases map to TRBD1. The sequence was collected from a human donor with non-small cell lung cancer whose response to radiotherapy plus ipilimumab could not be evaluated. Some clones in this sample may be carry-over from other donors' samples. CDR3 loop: CASSSKKGAEDEKLFF. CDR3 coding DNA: TGTGCCAGCAGTTCCAAAAAGGGGGCGGAGGATGAAAAACTGTTTTTT. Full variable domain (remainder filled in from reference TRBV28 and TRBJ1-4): DVKVTQSSRYLVKRTGEKVFLECVQDMDHENMFWYRQDPGLGLRLIYFSYDVKMKEKGDIPEGYSVSREKKERFSLILESASTNQTSMYLCASSSKKGAEDEKLFFGSGTQLSVL.